A single T cell receptor beta chain is shown here with its context. This clone's antigen is unknown. The sample holds no much larger clone one base away, and base qualities are not on file. The record originates from a study of blood T cells in healthy people across ages (dated by TCRdb to the mid-2010s). Regarding the complete study: In model experiments, template switching captured roughly one uniquely barcoded TCR beta cDNA molecule for every two T cells. To track age-related changes in TCR beta repertoire diversity, the study relied on deep sequencing normalized with unique cDNA molecular identifiers. Donors were grouped into four age groups: young (average roughly 15 years), middle-aged (around 39), aged (around 66) and long-lived (just over 80). Donors of different ages were randomly distributed across sequencing lanes to avoid experimental bias. Using the same blood draw, the study looked at two additional independent replicas of 1 million unique cDNA reads for two donors, one aged 18 to 30 and the other aged 80 or older. Overall results and qualifications from the work: The long-lived group showed more naive CD4+ T cells, fewer expanded clones and increased TCR diversity than the aged group, suggesting age selection. Donor CMV infection status was unknown, potentially confounding age-related changes in expanded clonotypes. As age increased, observed TCR beta diversity per million T cells dropped in a roughly linear way, and a significant reduction was already evident by age 40. Because profiling used bulk unsorted PBMCs, naive and antigen-experienced compartments could not be compared conclusively. A strong correlation was found between observed TCR beta diversity and the percentage of naive T cells measured by flow cytometry. Estimates of total diversity based on one million sequenced T cells were considered lower bounds and underestimates.

The method was 5' RACE. Sequencing instrument: Illumina HiSeq 2500. A second PCR of about 6 to 12 cycles was run with a J-beta primer mix and a sample-barcoded 5' primer. A unique molecular identifier was introduced onto each TCR beta cDNA molecule by a template-switch 5' adaptor carrying 12 random nucleotides. At least 2.5 million CDR3-containing paired-end reads were obtained from each sample. First-strand cDNA was synthesized from all RNA with the Mint cDNA synthesis kit, primed by a TRBC-specific oligonucleotide. After uracil-DNA glycosylase treatment, a first 18-cycle PCR used universal primers M1SS and BC2_uni_R on all cDNA. The original pipeline was this. Normalization of each sample was performed by random selection of 1 million high-quality reads, each carrying a distinct molecular identifier. Reads with shared molecular identifiers were discarded instead of being binned into consensus sequences. MiTCR, with a Q25 quality threshold and the strictest error-elimination algorithm, was used for CDR3 identification, clonotype clustering and error correction. A nonparametric unseen species model with Euler transformation was used to estimate lower-bound total TCR beta diversity. Using fastp trimming at Q25 and MiXCR clonotype assembly, TCRdb reanalyzed the public sequencing data and kept in-frame beta chains. CDR3 protein sequences are deduplicated, and each keeps its most common genes and DNA. TCRdb, not the authors, supplied the V and J calls. The sample table holds over 600,000 distinct CDR3 sequences, of which around 43% were seen once. 30% of the sample is taken by the ten largest.

The CDR3 runs 14 residues from the cysteine to the phenylalanine. The sequence is cut down to CDR3 DNA, 42 bases in frame from base 1. The germline V gene (reference sequence) specifies DFQATT as CDR1 and SNEGSKA as CDR2. The donors were roughly 40 Caucasian individuals from Russia, aged roughly 6 to 100 years, who were systemically healthy. Around 10 milliliters of peripheral blood were collected from each donor into EDTA-treated Vacutainer tubes. Ficoll-Paque density-gradient centrifugation was used to isolate PBMCs, with at least 6.5 million per sample. Total RNA, at least 6 micrograms per sample, was extracted from PBMCs with Trizol reagent. The percentages of naive CD45RAhigh/CD27high T cells were determined by flow cytometry on a PBMC aliquot from every donor.

This TCR came from a man aged 80 or over in good health. The sequence is built from TRBV20-1 and TRBJ2-1, with no confident D gene call. The DNA end is more similar to TRBJ2-7, so the J call may be wrong. Sequenced input: blood. The DNA sequence is TGCAGTGCTAGAGAGGGCGGAACCTACAATGAGCAGTACTTC. This yields the protein CSAREGGTYNEQYF.